This TCR beta chain was retrieved from a study of T cell responses to AZD1222 COVID-19 vaccine. Notes on the study in general: Females outnumbered males among donors, who were mostly white British; clonal diversity was possibly underestimated. Only five to seven individuals given AZD1222 were seropositive at baseline. Spike-specific TCR breadth and depth both grew after two AZD1222 doses.

Repertoires were generated with immunoSEQ multiplex PCR, while TCRdb's copy carries only in-frame clones and drops some. The sample consists of around 130,000 clones, 88% of them appearing once. A word on this clone: Its antigen is not known.

The sequence was obtained from an adult in good health. Sequences were derived from peripheral blood, sampled on day 0 of MenACWY control vaccination.

CDR3 bases: TGCGCCAGCAGCTTGGATATTGCCGGGACCTCCTACAATGAGCAGTTCTTC. Translating gives CASSLDIAGTSYNEQFF. The chain recombines TRBV5-1 with TRBJ2-1; D could derive from TRBD1 or TRBD2 (5 bases each). CDR1 SGHRS and CDR2 YFSETQ come from the germline V gene. V lost 0 bases to trimming and J lost 0 bases, with 13 bases between them. This CDR3 region has 17 residues.